Presented here are 27 T cell receptor beta chains from one specimen sequenced in a study of blood T cell repertoires in COVID-19. Clones were read by immunoSEQ multiplex PCR, and TCRdb kept only the in-frame ones, dropping some. The sample shows about 180,000 clones, around 86% of them seen only once. The sequencing sample was made of PBMCs or T cells enriched from blood (not recorded which). The receptors were gathered from a woman aged 30 to 39 who had recovered from COVID-19.

CDR3 protein: CAWVDRLNSPLHF. CDR3 DNA sequence: TGTGCCTGGGTCGACAGGCTGAATTCACCCCTCCACTTT. The V and J genes are TRBV30 and TRBJ1-6, with D perhaps TRBD1 (6 bases). This CDR3 has 13 residues. Germline V gene lookup returns CDR1 GTSNPN and CDR2 SVGIG (reference sequence). Trimming pared 5 bases from V and 7 bases from J, leaving 12 bases between. The variable domain in full, completed from reference TRBV30 and TRBJ1-6, reads SQTIHQWPATLVQPVGSPLSLECTVEGTSNPNLYWYRQAAGRGLQLLFYSVGIGQISSEVPQNLSASRPQDRQFILSSKKLLLSDSGFYLCAWVDRLNSPLHFGNGTRLTVT.

The rearrangement links TRBV6-5 to TRBJ2-7; 8 nucleotides agree with TRBD1. V trimming: 5 bases; J trimming: 4 bases; junction bases outside the gene matches: 4. Per the germline V gene, CDR1 is MNHEY and CDR2 is SVGAGI. The length of the CDR3 is 13 residues. The CDR3: CASSPTGEYEQYF. The DNA for the CDR3 is TGTGCCAGCAGTCCGACAGGGGAGTACGAGCAGTACTTC.

V and J are TRBV28 and TRBJ1-5; the D gene is possibly TRBD1 (5 bases). Trimming cost V 11 bases and J 0 bases, with 14 bases left between them. Germline lookup yields CDR1 MDHEN and CDR2 SYDVKM. The CDR3 runs 14 residues. The CDR3 reads CAGGRMASNQPQHF. The CDR3 DNA reads as TGTGCCGGGGGGAGGATGGCTAGCAATCAGCCCCAGCATTTT. Complete variable domain (other parts from reference TRBV28 and TRBJ1-5): DVKVTQSSRYLVKRTGEKVFLECVQDMDHENMFWYRQDPGLGLRLIYFSYDVKMKEKGDIPEGYSVSREKKERFSLILESASTNQTSMYLCAGGRMASNQPQHFGDGTRLSIL.

The table lists this clone with a few counts. The gene calls are TRBV28 and TRBJ2-7; 8 bases are a match to TRBD1. From germline, CDR1 is MDHEN and CDR2 SYDVKM. This CDR3 is 13 amino acids long. V lost 4 bases, J lost 5 bases, and 4 bases stayed unmatched. This CDR3 is CASSSPGQDEQYF. The CDR3 DNA is TGTGCCAGCAGTTCACCGGGACAGGACGAGCAGTACTTC.

The chain is built from TRBV3-1 (or the pseudogene TRBV3-2) and TRBJ2-3, with a tentative D call TRBD2 (6 bases). There are 16 residues in the CDR3. In germline, CDR1 is LGHDT, CDR2 YNNKEL (reference sequence). Trimming stripped 5 bases from V and 6 bases from J, with 21 bases between. The chain's CDR3 is CASSESSADDRDTQYF. The CDR3, as DNA: TGTGCCAGCAGCGAATCTAGCGCCGATGACCGCGATACGCAGTATTTT.

The rearrangement joins TRBV28 to TRBJ2-7; maybe TRBD2 (5 bases). CDR3 length equals 14 residues. Trimming pared 7 bases from V and 2 bases from J, leaving 15 bases between. Germline values: CDR1 MDHEN, CDR2 SYDVKM. Here the CDR3 DNA reads TGTGCCAGCAATCCCTCGAGGGAAACCTACGAGCAGTACTTC. Encoded protein: CASNPSRETYEQYF.

The chain employs TRBV13 and TRBJ2-7, with D unclear. CDR3 length equals 14 residues. Germline values: CDR1 PRHDT, CDR2 FYEKMQ (reference sequence). The V end lost 4 bases, the J end lost 2 bases, and 12 bases lay between the germline ends. The CDR3 sequence: CASSSRNAAYEQYF. The CDR3 DNA sequence: TGTGCCAGCAGCTCTCGAAACGCGGCCTACGAGCAGTACTTC.

The rearrangement links TRBV11-2 to TRBJ2-7; 12 nucleotides agree with TRBD2. The J segment lost 4 bases and the V segment lost 5 bases, leaving 12 bases of the junction unmatched. Germline loops: CDR1 SGHAT, CDR2 FQNNGV. The CDR3 is made up of 17 amino acids. CDR3: CASSPGLAGLSLYEQYF. Here the CDR3 DNA reads TGTGCCAGCAGCCCGGGACTAGCGGGTCTTAGTTTATACGAGCAGTACTTC.

The chain carries TRBV30 and TRBJ1-5, with D uncertain. Germline CDR1 GTSNPN, CDR2 SVGIG (reference sequence). V shed 0 bases and J shed 5 bases, with 14 bases lying between them. The CDR3 length is 15 residues. CDR3 loop: CAWSVLWQLDQPQHF. DNA of the CDR3: TGTGCCTGGAGTGTACTATGGCAACTGGATCAGCCCCAGCATTTT. The full variable domain, rest sourced from reference TRBV30 and TRBJ1-5, is SQTIHQWPATLVQPVGSPLSLECTVEGTSNPNLYWYRQAAGRGLQLLFYSVGIGQISSEVPQNLSASRPQDRQFILSSKKLLLSDSGFYLCAWSVLWQLDQPQHFGDGTRLSIL.

This sequence joins TRBV11-3 and TRBJ2-1, with TRBD1 matching over 11 bases. The V and J ends lost 5 bases and 8 bases, in that order; junction bases with no gene match: 5. The germline V gene encodes CDR1 SGHNT and CDR2 YENEEA. The CDR3 spans 14 residues. The CDR3 DNA reads as TGTGCCAGCAGCGGGACAGGGGGGGTGGATGAGCAGTTCTTC. It translates to CASSGTGGVDEQFF. Looking up the rest from reference TRBV11-3 and TRBJ2-1 gives the full variable domain: EAGVVQSPRYKIIEKKQPVAFWCNPISGHNTLYWYLQNLGQGPELLIRYENEEAVDDSQLPKDRFSAERLKGVDSTLKIQPAELGDSAVYLCASSGTGGVDEQFFGPGTRLTVL.

The chain recombines TRBV6-1 with TRBJ2-3; maybe TRBD2 (6 bases). V was cut by 1 base and J by 13 bases, with 24 bases left in between. CDR1 is MNHNS, CDR2 SASEGT, per germline. The CDR3 is 16 residues long. The CDR3: CASSEDLASRGNWEYF. DNA for the CDR3: TGTGCCAGCAGTGAAGACTTGGCTTCTCGGGGGAACTGGGAGTATTTT.

This clone was seen only a few times. The chain has TRBV3-1 (or the pseudogene TRBV3-2) and TRBJ2-1, with 7 bases that match TRBD2. V dropped 4 bases and J dropped 7; count of bases not matched to a gene: 10. The germline gives CDR1 LGHDT, CDR2 YNNKEL (reference sequence). The CDR3 loop spans 15 amino acids. DNA for the CDR3: TGTGCCAGCAGCCTGGTAGCGGGTCGGGGGAATGAGCAGTTCTTC. Protein product: CASSLVAGRGNEQFF.

The gene calls are TRBV6-2 or TRBV6-3 and TRBJ1-5, with D uncertain. CDR3 size: 17 residues. The V end was cut by 4 bases, the J end by 2 bases, with 18 bases between. Germline loops: CDR1 MNHEY, CDR2 SVGEGT. This CDR3 is CASSSRILEYGNQPQHF. The CDR3 DNA is TGTGCCAGCAGTTCCCGTATTCTGGAGTATGGCAATCAGCCCCAGCATTTT.

J is TRBJ1-6 and V is TRBV11-2; 7 nucleotides agree with TRBD1. Unmatched junction bases numbered 8, after V lost 5 bases and J lost 7 bases. Germline CDR1 is SGHAT and CDR2 is FQNNGV. The length of the CDR3 is 15 residues. CDR3 in amino acids: CASSLYRDRNSPLHF. The CDR3 region has the DNA TGTGCCAGCAGCCTATACCGGGACAGAAATTCACCCCTCCACTTT.

The chain joins TRBV6-5 to TRBJ2-5; D not resolved. Germline values: CDR1 MNHEY, CDR2 SVGAGI. Trimming took 2 bases from V and 2 from J, leaving 15 bases between them. This CDR3 comprises 16 residues. The CDR3 region has the DNA TGTGCCAGCAGTTACAAGATGGCCCTCCTTCAAGAGACCCAGTACTTC. Translated, it gives CASSYKMALLQETQYF.

The rearrangement links TRBV27 to TRBJ1-1, with 8 bases lining up with TRBD1. CDR3 length: 14 residues. The germline gives CDR1 MNHEY, CDR2 SMNVEV (reference sequence). V lost 5 bases, J lost 1 base, and 3 bases stayed unmatched. CDR3 sequence (DNA): TGTGCCAGCAGTCCCGGGACAGGGAACACTGAAGCTTTCTTT. It is translated as CASSPGTGNTEAFF.

The chain combines TRBV11-1 with TRBJ2-7; TRBD1 matches at 12 bases. This CDR3 is 15 amino acids long. The V segment lost 5 bases and the J segment 7 bases; nucleotides outside the gene matches: 9. Germline CDR1 reads SGHAT; CDR2 reads FQDESV (reference sequence). CDR3 loop: CASSGTGGEGGEQYF. CDR3 DNA: TGTGCCAGCAGCGGGACAGGGGGCGAGGGAGGTGAGCAGTACTTC.

V and J are TRBV2 and TRBJ1-2, with 8 bases aligning to TRBD1. Germline CDR1 and CDR2: SNHLY and FYNNEI. V lost 4 bases and J lost 6; bases outside the gene matches: 4. There are 13 residues in the CDR3. As DNA, the CDR3 is TGTGCCAGCAGTGCGGAGGACAGGGATGGCTACACCTTC. As protein: CASSAEDRDGYTF. Using reference TRBV2 and TRBJ1-2 for the parts outside the CDR3, the full variable domain is EPEVTQTPSHQVTQMGQEVILRCVPISNHLYFYWYRQILGQKVEFLVSFYNNEISEKSEIFDDQFSVERPDGSNFTLKIRSTKLEDSAMYFCASSAEDRDGYTFGSGTRLTVV.

V is TRBV5-1 and J is TRBJ2-3; 8 bases align to TRBD2. Germline CDR1 SGHRS, CDR2 YFSETQ. CDR3 size: 16 residues. The ends lost 4 bases at V and 3 bases at J; junction bases unmatched: 10. CDR3 amino acids: CASSPLEAGVTDTQYF. The DNA for the CDR3 is TGCGCCAGCAGCCCCCTAGAAGCGGGAGTTACAGATACGCAGTATTTT.

The chain has TRBV27 and TRBJ2-1, with D possibly matching TRBD2 (6 bases). CDR1 is MNHEY, CDR2 SMNVEV, per germline (reference sequence). The CDR3 extends over 12 amino acids. Between the trimmed V and J ends, which lost 5 bases and 7 bases, there was a span of 9 bases. The CDR3 DNA follows: TGTGCCAGCAGTCGACTAGGGAATGAGCAGTTCTTC. This translates into CASSRLGNEQFF.

CDR3 DNA: TGTGCCAGCAGCCAACAACGGACTAGCGGGAGTGGTAGGGAGACCCAGTACTTC. Its protein product is CASSQQRTSGSGRETQYF. The rearrangement links TRBV14 to TRBJ2-5; TRBD2 aligns across 13 bases. CDR1 is SGHDN, CDR2 FVKESK, per germline. The CDR3 length is 18 residues. V lost 2 bases to trimming and J lost 5 bases; unmatched junction nucleotides: 11.

The rearrangement uses TRBV5-6 and TRBJ2-7; D is perhaps TRBD2 (5 bases). This CDR3 spans 14 amino acids. Trimming took off 4 bases at V and 5 bases at J, with 16 bases between the two ends. Germline CDR1 reads SGHDT; CDR2 reads YYEEEE. The CDR3, as DNA: TGTGCCAGCAGCGTGGGTTTCGGGATGGACGAGCAGTACTTC. It translates to CASSVGFGMDEQYF.

This clone has only one observation. This chain joins TRBV7-2 and TRBJ2-7; 9 positions match TRBD2. CDR3 length: 19 residues. J was trimmed by 7 bases and V by 1 base; bases with no gene match: 20. From germline, CDR1 is SGHTA and CDR2 FQGNSA. CDR3 region: CASSLVKGRLAGSPGEQYF. The CDR3 DNA reads TGTGCCAGCAGCTTAGTTAAAGGGAGGCTAGCGGGGTCACCCGGGGAGCAGTACTTC.

This clone was seen only once. This rearrangement joins TRBV5-4 to TRBJ1-6; no clear D gene. CDR1 SGHNT and CDR2 YYREEE come from the germline V gene (reference sequence). V was clipped by 4 bases and J by 7 bases, with 18 bases between them. CDR3 length: 16 amino acids. The CDR3 region is CASSGREGMRNSPLHF. CDR3 nucleotide sequence: TGTGCCAGCAGCGGGCGGGAGGGTATGAGGAATTCACCCCTCCACTTT.

This chain uses TRBV7-2 with TRBJ1-5, with 8 bases matching TRBD1. Germline V gene data show CDR1 as SGHTA and CDR2 as FQGNSA. V trimming: 4 bases; J trimming: 4 bases; junction bases outside the gene matches: 9. CDR3 length equals 16 residues. CDR3 protein: CASSSTGTGPNQPQHF. CDR3 in DNA: TGTGCCAGCAGCTCGACCGGGACAGGCCCGAATCAGCCCCAGCATTTT.

The V call is TRBV28, the J call TRBJ1-5; possibly TRBD1 for D (6 bases). Germline V lookup: CDR1 MDHEN, CDR2 SYDVKM. Trimming stripped 5 bases from V and 2 bases from J, with 16 bases between. This CDR3 contains 16 residues. In DNA form, the CDR3 reads TGTGCCAGCAGTCGGATCTGGGGGGGCGGCAATCAGCCCCAGCATTTT. This codes for CASSRIWGGGNQPQHF.

In this sample, this clone turned up once. The chain is built from TRBV30 and TRBJ2-7, with D maybe TRBD1 (6 bases). This CDR3 is 12 amino acids long. Between the trimmed V and J ends, which lost 0 bases and 6 bases, there was a span of 9 bases. Germline V gene sequence: CDR1 GTSNPN, CDR2 SVGIG (reference sequence). CDR3 DNA sequence: TGTGCCTGGAGTGTTCAGGGGTTCGAGCAGTACTTC. Translating it yields CAWSVQGFEQYF.